These 28 T cell receptor beta chains were all obtained from the same sample, sequenced in a study of T cells after yellow fever vaccination. TCRdb re-called the 5' RACE reads through MiXCR, storing one row per CDR3 protein. This table holds fewer than 5,000 distinct CDR3 sequences, roughly 7.5% found once. Material: PBMCs, either bulk or a sorted T-cell subset (CD4+, CD8+, memory, or dextramer-sorted; not recorded which), obtained 15 days after the yellow fever booster vaccination. These receptors originate from a young man who received the YFV17D yellow fever vaccine.

This clonotype has more than one count but fewer than ten. This rearrangement joins TRBV7-2 to TRBJ1-2; no clear D gene. CDR1 is SGHTA, CDR2 FQGNSA, per germline. This CDR3 is built from 13 residues. V lost 0 bases, J lost 2 bases, and 4 bases lay in between. CDR3 protein: CASSLAGNYGYTF. The CDR3 DNA is TGTGCCAGCAGCTTAGCAGGGAACTATGGCTACACCTTC. The entire variable domain, with the rest obtained from reference TRBV7-2 and TRBJ1-2, is as follows: GAGVSQSPSNKVTEKGKDVELRCDPISGHTALYWYRQSLGQGLEFLIYFQGNSAPDKSGLPSDRFSAERTGGSVSTLTIQRTQQEDSAVYLCASSLAGNYGYTFGSGTRLTVV.

By share, this clonotype counts as medium-sized. The chain is built from TRBV4-3 and TRBJ2-2; D gene ambiguous. The CDR3 is 17 residues long. CDR1 and CDR2 (germline): LGHNA, YSLEER. V shed 5 bases and J shed 3 bases, with 19 bases lying between them. CDR3 bases: TGCGCCAGCAGCTACGGACGTGGGGTCTTGGACACCGGGGAGCTGTTTTTT. It codes for CASSYGRGVLDTGELFF.

This chain uses TRBV10-1 with TRBJ1-2; D is unclear. V lost 6 bases to trimming and J lost 1 base, with 9 bases between them. The CDR3 covers 13 residues. Germline values: CDR1 WNHNN, CDR2 SYGVQD (reference sequence). The CDR3 loop is CASSNQRNYGYTF. The CDR3 DNA reads as TGCGCCAGCAGCAATCAACGTAACTATGGCTACACCTTC.

This clonotype qualifies as medium-sized. The rearrangement uses TRBV6-5 and TRBJ2-4; 11 bases align to TRBD2. From germline, CDR1 is MNHEY and CDR2 SVGAGI. The CDR3 consists of 20 residues. The V gene end was trimmed by 2 bases and the J gene end by 1 base; junction bases not matched to a gene: 13. The CDR3 spells CASSYTGVLAGASAKNIQYF. CDR3 nucleotide sequence: TGTGCCAGCAGTTACACGGGGGTACTAGCGGGAGCGTCGGCCAAAAACATTCAGTACTTC.

This clonotype is medium-sized. The gene calls are TRBV5-5 and TRBJ2-2, with no clear D. The germline CDR1 and CDR2 sequences are SGHKS and YYEKEE (reference sequence). The CDR3 loop spans 15 amino acids. Trimming pared 2 bases from V and 1 base from J, leaving 9 bases between. The CDR3 region has the DNA TGTGCCAGCAGCTTAGTCTTGGGGAACACCGGGGAGCTGTTTTTT. Translated: CASSLVLGNTGELFF.

There are many counts of this clonotype. The DNA for the CDR3 is TGTGCCAGCAGTTACATGAGGGCCACTGAAGCTTTCTTT. As protein: CASSYMRATEAFF. V and J are TRBV6-2 or TRBV6-3 and TRBJ1-1, with D uncertain. The length of the CDR3 is 13 residues. CDR1 and CDR2 (germline): MNHEY, SVGEGT. Trimming cost V 2 bases and J 4 bases, with 8 bases left between them.

This clonotype is classed as medium-sized. This chain links TRBV3-1 with TRBJ1-1; possibly TRBD1 for D (5 bases). From germline, CDR1 is LGHDT and CDR2 YNNKEL (reference sequence). Trimming removed 4 bases at V and 7 bases at J, with 22 bases between. The CDR3 is made up of 16 amino acids. The CDR3 nucleotides are TGTGCCAGCAGCCCCTTTTTGGGGCAGGGAGGTTTTGAAGCTTTCTTT. Its protein product is CASSPFLGQGGFEAFF.

This chain uses TRBV7-9 with TRBJ2-2; D is undetermined. From germline, CDR1 is SEHNR and CDR2 FQNEAQ (reference sequence). The CDR3 spans 13 residues. Trimming cost V 8 bases and J 3 bases, with 10 bases left between them. Written as DNA, the CDR3 is TGTGCCAGCGGGTTCCTACACACCGGGGAGCTGTTTTTT. Translated: CASGFLHTGELFF.

By proportion, this clonotype is medium-sized. V gene TRBV10-3 combines with J gene TRBJ2-1; D is unclear. V was shortened by 2 bases and J by 10 bases, with 6 bases between the two germline ends. Germline V gives CDR1 ENHRY, CDR2 SYGVKD. The CDR3 contains 11 residues. The CDR3 DNA follows: TGTGCCATCAGTGAGCCTGGGGAGCAGTTCTTC. It translates to CAISEPGEQFF.

This clonotype was recorded many times. The J gene is TRBJ2-2, the V gene TRBV7-2; TRBD1 is a possible D gene (6 bases). The CDR3 is 14 amino acids. CDR1 and CDR2 (germline): SGHTA, FQGNSA. The ends were cut back, 1 base at V and 6 bases at J, with 9 bases in the middle. The CDR3 sequence: CASSLGGQSGELFF. DNA for the CDR3: TGTGCCAGCAGCTTAGGGGGACAATCCGGGGAGCTGTTTTTT. The entire variable domain, with the rest obtained from reference TRBV7-2 and TRBJ2-2, is as follows: GAGVSQSPSNKVTEKGKDVELRCDPISGHTALYWYRQSLGQGLEFLIYFQGNSAPDKSGLPSDRFSAERTGGSVSTLTIQRTQQEDSAVYLCASSLGGQSGELFFGEGSRLTVL.

The sample holds a few counts of this clonotype. The rearrangement uses TRBV7-2 and TRBJ2-7; 9 bases fit TRBD1. CDR1 and CDR2 (germline): SGHTA, FQGNSA. The CDR3 sequence is 15 residues long. Trimming at V came to 3 bases and at J to 3 bases, leaving 6 bases not matched to a gene. Written as DNA, the CDR3 is TGTGCCAGCAGCTTGACGGGACAGGGAAGCTACGAGCAGTACTTC. This sequence encodes CASSLTGQGSYEQYF.

This clonotype was seen at least ten times. The chain recombines TRBV7-2 with TRBJ2-2; 9 nucleotides match TRBD2. Germline lookup yields CDR1 SGHTA and CDR2 FQGNSA. The junction had 5 bases not matched to a gene; V was cut back by 8 bases and J by 1 base. CDR3 size: 15 residues. In nucleotides, the CDR3 is TGTGCCAGCGAAGAAGCGGGAGGGAACACCGGGGAGCTGTTTTTT. This codes for CASEEAGGNTGELFF.

By its share, this clonotype is medium-sized. The chain combines TRBV2 with TRBJ2-3, with D uncertain. Looked up from germline, CDR1 is SNHLY and CDR2 is FYNNEI. This CDR3 has 14 amino acids. Trimming stripped 0 bases from V and 5 bases from J, with 9 bases between. DNA for the CDR3: TGTGCCAGCAGTGAAGCGCTCCCAGGAGATACGCAGTATTTT. Protein product: CASSEALPGDTQYF. Full variable domain (remainder filled in from reference TRBV2 and TRBJ2-3): EPEVTQTPSHQVTQMGQEVILRCVPISNHLYFYWYRQILGQKVEFLVSFYNNEISEKSEIFDDQFSVERPDGSNFTLKIRSTKLEDSAMYFCASSEALPGDTQYFGPGTRLTVL.

This clonotype is medium-sized within its sample. The V and J genes are TRBV6-5 and TRBJ2-1; no clear D. Germline V gene sequence: CDR1 MNHEY, CDR2 SVGAGI. The CDR3 contains 11 residues. The V end lost 7 bases, the J end lost 7 bases, and 8 bases lay between the germline ends. The DNA of the CDR3 is TGTGCCAGCACCGAAGGAAATGAGCAGTTCTTC. It is translated as CASTEGNEQFF.

In its sample, this clonotype is medium-sized. The genes are TRBV12-3 or TRBV12-4 and TRBJ1-5; D may be TRBD1 (5 bases). V gave up 0 bases and J gave up 2 bases, with 14 bases separating them. The CDR3 has 17 amino acids. The CDR3 loop is CASSLAPIGTGNQPQHF. In nucleotides, the CDR3 is TGTGCCAGCAGTTTAGCGCCGATTGGGACTGGCAATCAGCCCCAGCATTTT.

By sample share, this clonotype is medium-sized. The rearrangement uses TRBV12-3 or TRBV12-4 and TRBJ2-6; 7 nucleotides agree with TRBD2. The V and J ends lost 6 bases and 4 bases, in that order; junction bases with no gene match: 3. The CDR3 covers 14 residues. DNA for the CDR3: TGTGCCAGCAGGGGAGGGCCCGGGGCCAACGTCCTGACTTTC. The encoded protein is CASRGGPGANVLTF.

By proportion, this clonotype is medium-sized. This chain links TRBV6-5 with TRBJ2-3, with D perhaps matching TRBD1 or TRBD2 (7 bases each). Germline CDR1 MNHEY, CDR2 SVGAGI. Trimming shortened V by 5 bases and J by 1 base, and 13 bases separated the two germline ends. The CDR3 sequence is 15 residues long. The CDR3 DNA follows: TGTGCCAGCAGTCGACAGGGAGGGGGCACAGATACGCAGTATTTT. Its protein is CASSRQGGGTDTQYF.

This clonotype occurred many times. The chain carries TRBV7-2 and TRBJ2-5; 11 positions agree with TRBD2. Germline loops: CDR1 SGHTA, CDR2 FQGNSA. The CDR3 runs to 17 residues. Germline trimming cut 1 base from V and 10 bases from J; bases unmatched to any gene: 14. The CDR3 DNA reads as TGTGCCAGCAGCTTAGGAGGGGCTAGCGGGGGGCAGTGGGGCCAGTACTTC. Its translation is CASSLGGASGGQWGQYF. Combining the CDR3 with reference TRBV7-2 and TRBJ2-5 gives the whole variable domain GAGVSQSPSNKVTEKGKDVELRCDPISGHTALYWYRQSLGQGLEFLIYFQGNSAPDKSGLPSDRFSAERTGGSVSTLTIQRTQQEDSAVYLCASSLGGASGGQWGQYFGPGTRLLVL.

This clonotype was counted many times. V usage is TRBV10-1 and J usage is TRBJ2-1, with 7 bases aligning to TRBD1. There are 13 residues in the CDR3. Germline values: CDR1 WNHNN, CDR2 SYGVQD (reference sequence). Trimming at V came to 3 bases and at J to 6 bases, leaving 2 bases not matched to a gene. The CDR3 coding sequence is TGCGCCAGCAGTGAACAGGGGACCAATGAGCAGTTCTTC. Encoded protein: CASSEQGTNEQFF.

Within the sample, this clonotype is medium-sized (0.01 to 0.1%). This sequence joins TRBV29-1 and TRBJ2-1; D unresolved. The V gene lost 5 bases and the J gene lost 5 bases, with 16 bases spanning the gap. Germline V CDR1 and CDR2: SQVTM, ANQGSEA. CDR3 length: 14 residues. The CDR3, as DNA: TGCAGCGTTCGGAAACAAATAGGGCACAATGAGCAGTTCTTC. It specifies CSVRKQIGHNEQFF.

This clonotype rates as medium-sized (0.01 to 0.1%). V gene TRBV6-5 combines with J gene TRBJ1-1; D is undetermined. CDR3 length equals 14 residues. The V gene lost 6 bases and the J gene lost 0 bases, with 11 bases spanning the gap. CDR1 is MNHEY and CDR2 is SVGAGI in the germline V gene. CDR3 sequence: CASRAQNMNTEAFF. CDR3 DNA: TGTGCCAGCAGAGCACAGAACATGAACACTGAAGCTTTCTTT.

This clonotype is classed as medium-sized. The chain uses TRBV4-3 and TRBJ2-1, with D maybe TRBD2 (6 bases). This CDR3 comprises 15 residues. The ends were cut back, 2 bases at V and 8 bases at J, with 16 bases in the middle. CDR1 is LGHNA, CDR2 YSLEER, per germline. DNA of the CDR3: TGCGCCAGCAGCCAAACGTGGGGCGGGACGGATGAGCAGTTCTTC. As protein: CASSQTWGGTDEQFF.

This clonotype is categorized as medium-sized. The chain's CDR3 is CSVEVGSSGHYLEQYF. The CDR3 region has the DNA TGCAGCGTTGAAGTGGGGTCTAGCGGCCATTACCTCGAGCAGTACTTC. The chain is built from TRBV29-1 and TRBJ2-7, with 7 bases lining up with TRBD2. The germline V gene has CDR1 SQVTM and CDR2 ANQGSEA. This CDR3 has 16 amino acids. V trimming: 1 base; J trimming: 6 bases; junction bases outside the gene matches: 15.

This clonotype is termed medium-sized (0.01 to 0.1%). The chain is built from TRBV7-2 and TRBJ1-4, with no clear D. Germline lookup yields CDR1 SGHTA and CDR2 FQGNSA. V lost 3 bases and J 5 bases, leaving 10 bases between the germline ends. The CDR3 sequence is 14 residues long. The CDR3 nucleotides read TGTGCCAGCAGCTTCCAGGCTAACAATGAAAAACTGTTTTTT. Encoded protein: CASSFQANNEKLFF.

This clonotype counts as medium-sized. CDR3 in DNA: TGTGCCAGCAGTTTTGGGGGATATCAAGAGACCCAGTACTTC. Translating gives CASSFGGYQETQYF. The J gene is TRBJ2-5, the V gene TRBV12-3 or TRBV12-4, with D perhaps assigned TRBD1 or TRBD2 (5 bases each). The V and J ends lost 3 bases and 2 bases respectively, with 10 bases between them. The CDR3 has 14 residues.

Relative to its sample, this clonotype is medium-sized. The rearrangement uses TRBV20-1 and TRBJ1-6, with a tentative D call TRBD1 (6 bases). This CDR3 has 15 amino acids. Germline CDR1 DFQATT, CDR2 SNEGSKA (reference sequence). Trimming left V 6 bases short and J 8 bases short, with 20 bases between. The CDR3 protein is CSAKGSGVFDSPLHF. The CDR3 DNA is TGCAGTGCCAAGGGATCAGGGGTTTTTGATTCACCCCTCCACTTT.

This clonotype is deemed medium-sized (0.01 to 0.1%). V gene TRBV28 combines with J gene TRBJ2-5; no clear D gene. Between the trimmed V and J ends, which lost 10 bases and 2 bases, there was a span of 5 bases. The CDR3 sequence is 10 residues long. CDR1 and CDR2 from the germline V gene are MDHEN and SYDVKM. The CDR3 coding sequence is TGTGCCACCGGACAAGAGACCCAGTACTTC. As protein: CATGQETQYF.

This clonotype counts as medium-sized. The gene calls are TRBV6-5 and TRBJ1-2; D gene uncertain. The germline V gene has CDR1 MNHEY and CDR2 SVGAGI. The CDR3 contains 12 residues. The V gene lost 2 bases and the J gene lost 8 bases, with 9 bases spanning the gap. CDR3 DNA sequence: TGTGCCAGCAGTTACATAGGAGGAGGCTACACCTTC. This translates into CASSYIGGGYTF.